A selection of T cell receptor beta chains follows, all from one sample in a study of T cell responses to AZD1222 COVID-19 vaccine. The repertoire was sequenced with immunoSEQ multiplex PCR; TCRdb's copy has only in-frame clones and lacks some. The repertoire holds around 190,000 clones, with just over 85% as singletons. The sequencing used peripheral blood, collected 28 days after the second AZD1222 dose. The source is an adult who received the AZD1222 COVID-19 vaccine. The CDR3 runs from the conserved cysteine through the conserved F or W. The order of the fields is clone size, V gene, CDR3 length, J gene, D gene, CDR3 protein, CDR3 DNA. The D gene is left open where the match is weak. Only part of the rows carry a size: once, few, many, or a class if the clone is expanded.

.	TRBV30	14	TRBJ1-6	.	CAWKRSSYNSPLHF	TGTGCCTGGAAAAGGAGCTCCTATAATTCACCCCTCCACTTT
.	TRBV10-3	12	TRBJ2-2	.	CAITLSTGELFF	TGTGCCATCACCCTCTCCACCGGGGAGCTGTTTTTT
once	TRBV19	13	TRBJ2-3	.	CASSTSLGDTQYF	TGTGCCAGTAGTACTTCCCTGGGGGATACGCAGTATTTT
.	TRBV29-1	15	TRBJ2-7	.	CSVARGQGYVYEQYF	TGCAGCGTGGCCCGGGGGCAGGGTTATGTCTACGAGCAGTACTTC
.	TRBV12-1	16	TRBJ2-5	.	CASSFCLGLVPETQYF	TGTGCCAGCAGCTTTTGTTTGGGACTAGTCCCCGAGACCCAGTACTTC
.	TRBV5-1	15	TRBJ2-7	.	CASSLYPANSYEQYF	TGCGCCAGCAGCTTGTATCCGGCTAACTCCTACGAGCAGTACTTC
.	TRBV24-1	15	TRBJ1-2	.	CATSDLTGGIYGYTF	TGTGCCACCAGTGATTTGACAGGAGGGATCTATGGCTACACCTTC
once	TRBV29-1	14	TRBJ1-3	.	CSVEGAISGNTIYF	TGCAGCGTTGAGGGGGCCATCTCTGGAAACACCATATATTTT
few	TRBV24-1	16	TRBJ2-1	TRBD2	CATSDAGRSSYNEQFF	TGTGCCACCAGTGACGCCGGGAGGAGCTCCTACAATGAGCAGTTCTTC
.	TRBV19	13	TRBJ1-5	.	CASRGQLNQPQHF	TGTGCCAGTAGAGGACAGCTTAATCAGCCCCAGCATTTT
.	TRBV7-2	18	TRBJ2-4	TRBD2	CASSSSTSGELAKNIQYF	TGTGCCAGCAGCTCATCTACTAGCGGGGAGTTAGCCAAAAACATTCAGTACTTC
.	TRBV7-8	20	TRBJ2-3	TRBD2	CASSLRGTSGGRGGGRTQYF	TGTGCCAGCAGCTTACGCGGGACTAGCGGGGGGCGCGGGGGCGGGCGTACGCAGTATTTT
.	TRBV5-1	14	TRBJ2-5	TRBD2	CASSRGTIGETQYF	TGCGCCAGCAGCCGCGGGACTATTGGGGAGACCCAGTACTTC
.	TRBV9	16	TRBJ2-7	.	CASSASLPGPGLEQYF	TGTGCCAGCAGCGCGAGCCTCCCGGGACCAGGTCTCGAGCAGTACTTC
.	TRBV29-1	15	TRBJ1-4	.	CSVARGTAYNEKLFF	TGCAGCGTGGCAAGGGGGACCGCCTATAATGAAAAACTGTTTTTT
.	TRBV4-3	13	TRBJ2-7	.	CASSQVGGYEQYF	TGCGCCAGCAGCCAAGTCGGCGGCTACGAGCAGTACTTC
.	TRBV18	16	TRBJ2-3	.	CASSPPFQPSTDTQYF	TGTGCCAGCTCACCACCGTTCCAGCCTAGCACAGATACGCAGTATTTT
.	TRBV5-5	15	TRBJ2-1	TRBD1	CASSPGTGAYHEQFF	TGTGCCAGCAGCCCCGGGACAGGGGCGTATCATGAGCAGTTCTTC
.	TRBV3-1/TRBV3-2	14	TRBJ1-6	TRBD1	CASSTGTGSNKIHF	TGTGCCAGCAGCACCGGGACAGGGAGTAACAAAATCCACTTT
.	TRBV11-2	14	TRBJ1-2	.	CASSMTGMNYGYTF	TGTGCCAGCAGCATGACCGGGATGAACTATGGCTACACCTTC